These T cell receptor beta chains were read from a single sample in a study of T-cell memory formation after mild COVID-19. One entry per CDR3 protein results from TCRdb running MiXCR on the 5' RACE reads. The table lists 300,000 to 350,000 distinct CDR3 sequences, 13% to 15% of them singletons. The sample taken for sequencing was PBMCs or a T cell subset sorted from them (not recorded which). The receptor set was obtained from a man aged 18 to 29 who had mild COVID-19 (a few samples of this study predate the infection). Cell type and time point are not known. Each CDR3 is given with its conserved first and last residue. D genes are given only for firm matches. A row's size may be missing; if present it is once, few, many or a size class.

cdr3_aa: CASLFSGGYTDTQYF
cdr3_nt: TGTGCTAGTCTTTTTAGCGGGGGGTATACAGATACGCAGTATTTT
v_call: TRBV12-5
d_call: TRBD2
clone_size: few
j_call: TRBJ2-3
cdr3_length: 15

cdr3_aa: CASSQGGGADTQYF
cdr3_nt: TGCGCCAGCAGCCAAGGAGGGGGGGCAGATACGCAGTATTTT
v_call: TRBV4-1
d_call: NA
clone_size: many
j_call: TRBJ2-3
cdr3_length: 14

cdr3_aa: CASSPGQAVGEQFF
cdr3_nt: TGTGCCAGCAGCCCGGGACAGGCCGTGGGAGAGCAGTTCTTC
v_call: TRBV7-2
d_call: TRBD1
clone_size: NA
j_call: TRBJ2-1
cdr3_length: 14

cdr3_aa: CASSPWDGTEAFF
cdr3_nt: TGTGCCAGCAGCCCGTGGGATGGCACTGAAGCTTTCTTT
v_call: TRBV7-2
d_call: NA
clone_size: NA
j_call: TRBJ1-1
cdr3_length: 13

cdr3_aa: CASSVGGMNTEAFF
cdr3_nt: TGTGCCAGCAGCGTAGGGGGTATGAACACTGAAGCTTTCTTT
v_call: TRBV9
d_call: NA
clone_size: few
j_call: TRBJ1-1
cdr3_length: 14

cdr3_aa: CASSLYSGLSINEQFF
cdr3_nt: TGTGCCAGCAGCTTATACTCCGGCTTGTCGATCAATGAGCAGTTCTTC
v_call: TRBV7-2
d_call: NA
clone_size: many
j_call: TRBJ2-1
cdr3_length: 16

cdr3_aa: CASSGGQGDTGELFF
cdr3_nt: TGCGCCAGCAGCGGGGGACAGGGGGACACCGGGGAGCTGTTTTTT
v_call: TRBV5-1
d_call: TRBD1
clone_size: few
j_call: TRBJ2-2
cdr3_length: 15

cdr3_aa: CASSPTGTGSSEQYF
cdr3_nt: TGTGCCAGCAGCCCCACCGGGACAGGGTCGAGCGAGCAGTACTTC
v_call: TRBV9
d_call: TRBD1
clone_size: few
j_call: TRBJ2-7
cdr3_length: 15

cdr3_aa: CASSLLNAGTEAFF
cdr3_nt: TGCGCCAGCAGCTTACTCAACGCTGGAACTGAAGCTTTCTTT
v_call: TRBV5-1
d_call: NA
clone_size: many
j_call: TRBJ1-1
cdr3_length: 14

cdr3_aa: CASSWDSMNTEAFF
cdr3_nt: TGTGCCAGCAGCTGGGACAGTATGAACACTGAAGCTTTCTTT
v_call: TRBV7-9
d_call: TRBD1
clone_size: NA
j_call: TRBJ1-1
cdr3_length: 14

cdr3_aa: CASREETSSAGEQFF
cdr3_nt: TGCGCCAGCAGAGAAGAGACTAGCTCGGCCGGTGAGCAGTTCTTC
v_call: TRBV4-3
d_call: TRBD2
clone_size: few
j_call: TRBJ2-1
cdr3_length: 15

cdr3_aa: CASSLGQVMSEQFF
cdr3_nt: TGCGCCAGCAGCCTGGGTCAGGTTATGAGTGAGCAGTTCTTC
v_call: TRBV5-1
d_call: NA
clone_size: many
j_call: TRBJ2-1
cdr3_length: 14

cdr3_aa: CASSPRQGETQYF
cdr3_nt: TGTGCCAGCAGCCCTCGACAGGGCGAGACCCAGTACTTC
v_call: TRBV12-3/TRBV12-4
d_call: TRBD1
clone_size: many
j_call: TRBJ2-5
cdr3_length: 13

cdr3_aa: CASSYQGQGFWGRGTEAFF
cdr3_nt: TGTGCCAGCAGTTACCAAGGACAGGGTTTTTGGGGAAGGGGAACTGAAGCTTTCTTT
v_call: TRBV6-5
d_call: TRBD1
clone_size: NA
j_call: TRBJ1-1
cdr3_length: 19

cdr3_aa: CASSLSDYEQYF
cdr3_nt: TGCGCCAGCAGCTTGTCAGACTACGAGCAGTACTTC
v_call: TRBV5-1
d_call: NA
clone_size: NA
j_call: TRBJ2-7
cdr3_length: 12

cdr3_aa: CASSSYSTGELFF
cdr3_nt: TGTGCCAGCAGCTCTTACAGCACCGGGGAGCTGTTTTTT
v_call: TRBV7-3
d_call: NA
clone_size: many
j_call: TRBJ2-2
cdr3_length: 13

cdr3_aa: CASSPSGSGYTF
cdr3_nt: TGTGCCAGCTCGCCGTCGGGTTCGGGCTACACCTTC
v_call: TRBV18
d_call: NA
clone_size: NA
j_call: TRBJ1-2
cdr3_length: 12

cdr3_aa: CSVADTGELFF
cdr3_nt: TGCAGCGTTGCCGACACCGGGGAGCTGTTTTTT
v_call: TRBV29-1
d_call: NA
clone_size: few
j_call: TRBJ2-2
cdr3_length: 11

cdr3_aa: CASSTTGVVQYF
cdr3_nt: TGCGCCAGCAGCACGACAGGGGTGGTCCAGTACTTC
v_call: TRBV4-1
d_call: TRBD1
clone_size: NA
j_call: TRBJ2-5
cdr3_length: 12

cdr3_aa: CSATAGVLGADTQYF
cdr3_nt: TGCAGTGCAACGGCAGGGGTTCTAGGGGCAGATACGCAGTATTTT
v_call: TRBV20-1
d_call: NA
clone_size: NA
j_call: TRBJ2-3
cdr3_length: 15

cdr3_aa: CASSTSMANEQFF
cdr3_nt: TGTGCCAGCAGCACATCGATGGCTAATGAGCAGTTCTTC
v_call: TRBV7-3
d_call: NA
clone_size: NA
j_call: TRBJ2-1
cdr3_length: 13

cdr3_aa: CATRGGFTSSYNEQFF
cdr3_nt: TGCGCCACCCGAGGGGGGTTTACCAGCTCCTACAATGAGCAGTTCTTC
v_call: TRBV5-1
d_call: NA
clone_size: few
j_call: TRBJ2-1
cdr3_length: 16

cdr3_aa: CASSRGTLQETQYF
cdr3_nt: TGTGCCAGCAGTCGCGGGACTCTCCAAGAGACCCAGTACTTC
v_call: TRBV6-2/TRBV6-3
d_call: NA
clone_size: NA
j_call: TRBJ2-5
cdr3_length: 14

cdr3_aa: CAWRRLAGERRSYEQYF
cdr3_nt: TGTGCCTGGAGGCGTCTAGCGGGAGAGAGGAGGTCCTACGAGCAGTACTTC
v_call: TRBV30
d_call: TRBD2
clone_size: once
j_call: TRBJ2-7
cdr3_length: 17

cdr3_aa: CASNKAAPLSLSGANVLTF
cdr3_nt: TGTGCCAGCAACAAGGCTGCTCCTCTTTCTCTCTCTGGGGCCAACGTCCTGACTTTC
v_call: TRBV6-5
d_call: NA
clone_size: few
j_call: TRBJ2-6
cdr3_length: 19

cdr3_aa: CATSSAGASWWTQYF
cdr3_nt: TGTGCCACCAGCAGCGCGGGAGCGAGCTGGTGGACCCAGTACTTC
v_call: TRBV15
d_call: TRBD2
clone_size: once
j_call: TRBJ2-5
cdr3_length: 15

cdr3_aa: CASSSSGRGGYTF
cdr3_nt: TGTGCCAGCAGCTCCTCCGGGCGGGGTGGCTACACCTTC
v_call: TRBV7-9
d_call: NA
clone_size: NA
j_call: TRBJ1-2
cdr3_length: 13

cdr3_aa: CASHRGPGTEAFF
cdr3_nt: TGTGCCAGCCACAGGGGGCCAGGCACTGAAGCTTTCTTT
v_call: TRBV6-1
d_call: TRBD1
clone_size: few
j_call: TRBJ1-1
cdr3_length: 13

cdr3_aa: CASSVGGANTEAFF
cdr3_nt: TGTGCCAGCAGCGTAGGGGGCGCGAACACTGAAGCTTTCTTT
v_call: TRBV9
d_call: NA
clone_size: many
j_call: TRBJ1-1
cdr3_length: 14

cdr3_aa: CASSYWDPRPPSTDTQYF
cdr3_nt: TGTGCCAGCAGTTACTGGGACCCCCGGCCTCCAAGCACAGATACGCAGTATTTT
v_call: TRBV6-6
d_call: NA
clone_size: few
j_call: TRBJ2-3
cdr3_length: 18

cdr3_aa: CASSLGYNQPQHF
cdr3_nt: TGTGCCAGCAGCTTGGGGTACAATCAGCCCCAGCATTTT
v_call: TRBV7-2
d_call: NA
clone_size: NA
j_call: TRBJ1-5
cdr3_length: 13

cdr3_aa: CASSLTSGGTNTGELFF
cdr3_nt: TGCGCCAGCAGCTTGACTAGCGGGGGGACGAACACCGGGGAGCTGTTTTTT
v_call: TRBV5-1
d_call: TRBD2
clone_size: few
j_call: TRBJ2-2
cdr3_length: 17

cdr3_aa: CASSRRKQRNTIYF
cdr3_nt: TGTGCCAGCAGCCGCCGTAAGCAGAGAAACACCATATATTTT
v_call: TRBV12-3/TRBV12-4
d_call: NA
clone_size: few
j_call: TRBJ1-3
cdr3_length: 14

cdr3_aa: CSVAGTTYNEQFF
cdr3_nt: TGCAGCGTTGCCGGGACGACCTACAATGAGCAGTTCTTC
v_call: TRBV29-1
d_call: NA
clone_size: few
j_call: TRBJ2-1
cdr3_length: 13

cdr3_aa: CASSLEGPRGSYNEQFF
cdr3_nt: TGTGCCAGCAGTTTAGAGGGGCCCCGCGGCTCCTACAATGAGCAGTTCTTC
v_call: TRBV12-3/TRBV12-4
d_call: NA
clone_size: NA
j_call: TRBJ2-1
cdr3_length: 17

cdr3_aa: CASRSDTEKPQHF
cdr3_nt: TGTGCCAGTCGGTCGGACACCGAGAAGCCCCAGCATTTT
v_call: TRBV19
d_call: NA
clone_size: NA
j_call: TRBJ1-5
cdr3_length: 13

cdr3_aa: CASRPDRAGANVLTF
cdr3_nt: TGTGCCAGCAGACCTGACAGGGCCGGGGCCAACGTCCTGACTTTC
v_call: TRBV12-3/TRBV12-4
d_call: TRBD1
clone_size: NA
j_call: TRBJ2-6
cdr3_length: 15